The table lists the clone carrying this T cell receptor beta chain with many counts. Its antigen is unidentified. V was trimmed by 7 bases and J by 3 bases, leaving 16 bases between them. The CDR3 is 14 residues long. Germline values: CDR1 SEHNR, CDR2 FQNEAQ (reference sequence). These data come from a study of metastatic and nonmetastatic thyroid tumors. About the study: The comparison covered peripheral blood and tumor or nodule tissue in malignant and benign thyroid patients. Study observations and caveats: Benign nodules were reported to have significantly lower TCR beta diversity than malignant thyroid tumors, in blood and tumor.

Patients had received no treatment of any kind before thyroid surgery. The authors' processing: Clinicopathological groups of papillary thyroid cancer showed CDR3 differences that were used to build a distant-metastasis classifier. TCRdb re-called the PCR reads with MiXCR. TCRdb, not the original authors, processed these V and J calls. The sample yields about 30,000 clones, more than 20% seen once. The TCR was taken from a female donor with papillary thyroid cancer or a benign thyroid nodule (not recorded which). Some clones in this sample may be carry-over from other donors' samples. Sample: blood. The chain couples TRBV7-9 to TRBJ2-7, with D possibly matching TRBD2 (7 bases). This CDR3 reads CASTGRGSLYEQYF. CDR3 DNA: TGTGCCAGCACAGGGAGGGGGTCTCTCTACGAGCAGTACTTC.